The clone carrying this T cell receptor beta chain appeared once. The CDR3 length is 16 residues. The sample belongs to a study of blood T cell repertoires in COVID-19. Study summary: Samples taken during acute and convalescent COVID-19 were collected in the United States, Italy and Spain.

Authors' processing steps: The authors estimated nucleated cell counts from reference gene primer amplification. Clones were read by immunoSEQ multiplex PCR, and TCRdb kept only the in-frame ones, dropping some. D and trimming come from the DNA, and the V and J calls and clone size come from that table. The sample lists tens of thousands of clones; approximately 90% were seen once. The source material was peripheral blood. The sequence was collected from an older man with active COVID-19. The chain uses TRBV21-1 and TRBJ2-7; the D segment call TRBD2 is taken from the table without a DNA check. TRBV21-1 is marked as a pseudogene. Here the CDR3 DNA reads TGTGCCAGCAGCATCACTAGCGGGGGGCCCTCCTACGAGCAGTACTTC. It translates to CASSITSGGPSYEQYF.